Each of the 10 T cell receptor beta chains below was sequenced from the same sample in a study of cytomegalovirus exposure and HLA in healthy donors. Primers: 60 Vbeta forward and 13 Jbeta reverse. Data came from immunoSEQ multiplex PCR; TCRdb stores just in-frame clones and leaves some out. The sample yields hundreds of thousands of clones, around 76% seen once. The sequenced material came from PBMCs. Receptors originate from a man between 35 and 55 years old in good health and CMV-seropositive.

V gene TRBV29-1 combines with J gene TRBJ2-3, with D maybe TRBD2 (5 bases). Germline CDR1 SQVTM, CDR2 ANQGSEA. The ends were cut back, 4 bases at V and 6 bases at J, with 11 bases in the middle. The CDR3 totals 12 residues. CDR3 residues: CSVGRGSDTQYF. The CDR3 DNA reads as TGCAGCGTTGGACGCGGGTCGGATACGCAGTATTTT.

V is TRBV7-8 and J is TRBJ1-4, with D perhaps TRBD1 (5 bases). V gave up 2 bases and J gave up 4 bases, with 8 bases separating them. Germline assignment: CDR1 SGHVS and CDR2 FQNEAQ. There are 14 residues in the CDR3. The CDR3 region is CASSLRTSNEKLFF. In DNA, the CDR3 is TGTGCCAGCAGCTTAAGGACAAGTAATGAAAAACTGTTTTTT.

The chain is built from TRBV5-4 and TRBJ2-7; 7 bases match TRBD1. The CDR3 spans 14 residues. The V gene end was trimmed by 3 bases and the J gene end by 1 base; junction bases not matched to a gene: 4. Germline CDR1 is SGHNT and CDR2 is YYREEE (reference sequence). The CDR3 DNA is TGTGCCAGCAGCTGGGAACAGGGGTCCTACGAGCAGTACTTC. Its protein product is CASSWEQGSYEQYF.

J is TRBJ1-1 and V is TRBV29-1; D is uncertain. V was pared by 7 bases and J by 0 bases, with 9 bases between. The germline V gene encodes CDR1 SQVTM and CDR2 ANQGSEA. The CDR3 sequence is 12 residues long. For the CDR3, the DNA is TGCAGCGAGCTTAACTTGAACACTGAAGCTTTCTTT. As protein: CSELNLNTEAFF.

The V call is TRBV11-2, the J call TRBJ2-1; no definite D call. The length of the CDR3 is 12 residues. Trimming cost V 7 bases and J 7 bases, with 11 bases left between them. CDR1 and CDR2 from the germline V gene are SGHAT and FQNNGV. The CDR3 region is CASTPPGNEQFF. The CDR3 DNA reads TGTGCCAGCACCCCCCCCGGTAATGAGCAGTTCTTC.

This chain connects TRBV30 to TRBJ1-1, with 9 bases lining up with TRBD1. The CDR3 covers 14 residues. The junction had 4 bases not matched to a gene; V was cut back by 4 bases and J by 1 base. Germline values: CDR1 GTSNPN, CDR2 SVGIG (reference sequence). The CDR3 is CAWTEDRGNTEAFF. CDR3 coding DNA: TGTGCCTGGACCGAGGACAGGGGGAACACTGAAGCTTTCTTT.

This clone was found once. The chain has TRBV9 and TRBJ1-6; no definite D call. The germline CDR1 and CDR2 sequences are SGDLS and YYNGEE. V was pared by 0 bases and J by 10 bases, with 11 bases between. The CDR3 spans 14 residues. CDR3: CASSVAGRGSPLHF. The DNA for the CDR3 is TGTGCCAGCAGCGTAGCCGGCCGGGGATCACCCCTCCACTTT.

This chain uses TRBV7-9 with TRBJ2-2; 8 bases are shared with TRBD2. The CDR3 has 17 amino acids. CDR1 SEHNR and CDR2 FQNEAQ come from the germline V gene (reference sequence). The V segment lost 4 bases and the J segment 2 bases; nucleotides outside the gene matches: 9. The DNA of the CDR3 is TGTGCCAGCAGCTCGACCCTAGCGGGCCGAAACACCGGGGAGCTGTTTTTT. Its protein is CASSSTLAGRNTGELFF.

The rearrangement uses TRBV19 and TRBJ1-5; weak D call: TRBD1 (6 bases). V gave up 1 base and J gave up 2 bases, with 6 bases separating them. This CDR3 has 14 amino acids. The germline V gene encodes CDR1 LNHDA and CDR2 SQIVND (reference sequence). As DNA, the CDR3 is TGTGCCAGTAGTATAGGACAGGGCAATCAGCCCCAGCATTTT. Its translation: CASSIGQGNQPQHF. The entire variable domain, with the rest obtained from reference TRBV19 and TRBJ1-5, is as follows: DGGITQSPKYLFRKEGQNVTLSCEQNLNHDAMYWYRQDPGQGLRLIYYSQIVNDFQKGDIAEGYSVSREKKESFPLTVTSAQKNPTAFYLCASSIGQGNQPQHFGDGTRLSIL.

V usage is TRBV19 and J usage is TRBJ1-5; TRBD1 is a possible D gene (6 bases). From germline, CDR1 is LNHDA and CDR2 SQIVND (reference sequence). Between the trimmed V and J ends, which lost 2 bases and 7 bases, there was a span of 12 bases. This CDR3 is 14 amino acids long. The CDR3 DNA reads TGTGCCAGTAGTATAAGGGGGGAGGGACAGCCCCAGCATTTT. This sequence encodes CASSIRGEGQPQHF.